Listed here is a single T cell receptor beta chain. In the PCR, 60 Vbeta and 13 Jbeta primers were used. Libraries were prepared by immunoSEQ multiplex PCR; TCRdb keeps only in-frame clonotypes and omits some of them. The table records 150,000 to 200,000 clones, approximately 84% of them present only once. The data originate from a study of cytomegalovirus exposure and HLA in healthy donors. The germline V gene has CDR1 MNHNS and CDR2 SASEGT. CDR3 length equals 14 residues. After removal of 6 bases from V and 5 bases from J, the junction contained 8 bases not matched to a gene. This receptor was identified in a man aged 25-45 years in good health and CMV-seropositive. Material for sequencing was PBMCs. V gene TRBV6-1 combines with J gene TRBJ2-5, with 8 bases lining up with TRBD1. The CDR3 protein is CASRRQGLRETQYF. DNA for the CDR3: TGTGCCAGCAGGAGACAGGGGTTGAGGGAGACCCAGTACTTC.